The 18 T cell receptor beta chains listed next were all sequenced from one sample in a study of T cells in Graves' hyperthyroidism and ophthalmopathy. TCR beta CDR3 region amplification was performed from RNA transcripts. A set of HTBI primers served as the primers for a first-round RT-PCR of the TCR CDR3. TCRdb re-called the multiplex PCR reads through MiXCR, storing one row per CDR3 protein. The sample has approximately 870,000 distinct CDR3 sequences, roughly 40% seen once. The sequenced sample was blood. These receptors originate from a man between 18 and 29 years old with Graves' hyperthyroidism.

This clonotype occurred many times. V gene TRBV7-9 combines with J gene TRBJ2-2; TRBD1 might be the D (5 bases). CDR1 and CDR2 from the germline V gene are SEHNR and FQNEAQ (reference sequence). Trimming removed 5 bases from V and 6 bases from J, with 10 bases in between. The CDR3 contains 13 residues. CDR3 loop: CASSTPGSGELFF. For the CDR3, the DNA is TGTGCCAGCAGCACCCCAGGGTCCGGGGAGCTGTTTTTT.

The chain joins TRBV15 to TRBJ1-5; 9 nucleotides align to TRBD1. Per the germline V gene, CDR1 is LNHNV and CDR2 is YYDKDF (reference sequence). The CDR3 sequence is 16 residues long. After removal of 6 bases from V and 9 bases from J, the junction contained 15 bases not matched to a gene. The CDR3 nucleotides read TGTGCCACCAGTCGTACTCCGGGACAGGGTTTTTCGCCCCAGCATTTT. Protein: CATSRTPGQGFSPQHF. Full variable domain (rest looked up from reference TRBV15 and TRBJ1-5): DAMVIQNPRYQVTQFGKPVTLSCSQTLNHNVMYWYQQKSSQAPKLLFHYYDKDFNNEADTPDNFQSRRPNTSFCFLDIRSPGLGDTAMYLCATSRTPGQGFSPQHFGDGTRLSIL.

V gene TRBV6-6 combines with J gene TRBJ1-1, with D unresolved. CDR1 and CDR2 from the germline V gene are MNHNY and SVGAGI (reference sequence). V lost 2 bases and J 6 bases, leaving 13 bases between the germline ends. The CDR3 totals 14 residues. CDR3 in DNA: TGTGCCAGCAGTTACGTAGAAAAGGCCCCTGAAGCTTTCTTT. Residues: CASSYVEKAPEAFF.

V and J are TRBV4-1 and TRBJ2-5; 7 positions agree with TRBD2. This CDR3 has 16 amino acids. Germline V gene sequence: CDR1 MGHRA, CDR2 YSYEKL. J gave up 1 base and V 1 base, and 6 bases lay outside the gene matches. The CDR3 DNA sequence: TGCGCCAGCAGCCAAGGCTGGGCTAGCGGCCAAGAGACCCAGTACTTC. It is translated as CASSQGWASGQETQYF.

There are a few counts of this clonotype. The chain joins TRBV6-5 to TRBJ2-2; D is ambiguous. There are 19 residues in the CDR3. Germline lookup yields CDR1 MNHEY and CDR2 SVGAGI. The V gene lost 2 bases and the J gene lost 1 base, with 20 bases spanning the gap. The CDR3 sequence: CASSYGGRTTAGNTGELFF. The CDR3 nucleotides are TGTGCCAGCAGTTACGGTGGGCGGACCACCGCTGGGAACACCGGGGAGCTGTTTTTT.

The V and J genes are TRBV5-1 and TRBJ2-7; 11 nucleotides agree with TRBD1. The CDR3 runs to 15 residues. CDR1 and CDR2 from the germline V gene are SGHRS and YFSETQ. Trimming cost V 4 bases and J 4 bases; bases outside gene matches: 7. The CDR3 sequence: CASSPGTGGNYEQYF. The CDR3 DNA sequence: TGCGCCAGCAGCCCAGGGACAGGGGGGAATTACGAGCAGTACTTC.

CDR3 bases: TGTGCCAGCAGCCAAGGGATTTCAGATCCCTACGAGCAGTACTTC. It yields the protein CASSQGISDPYEQYF. The V gene is TRBV9, the J gene TRBJ2-7, with D hard to call. CDR3 size: 15 residues. Germline loops: CDR1 SGDLS, CDR2 YYNGEE. Trimming removed 4 bases at V and 2 bases at J, with 16 bases between.

This clonotype was seen ten or more times. The CDR3 loop is CASIRTGTAPDTEAFF. DNA of the CDR3: TGTGCCAGCATCAGAACCGGGACAGCACCCGACACTGAAGCTTTCTTT. The chain carries TRBV7-2 and TRBJ1-1, with 7 nucleotides matching TRBD1. Germline values: CDR1 SGHTA, CDR2 FQGNSA. The trim removed 7 bases at V and 3 bases at J, leaving 14 bases unmatched. The CDR3 is made up of 16 amino acids.

The chain is built from TRBV15 and TRBJ2-7, with 7 bases lining up with TRBD2. The germline V gene encodes CDR1 LNHNV and CDR2 YYDKDF (reference sequence). This CDR3 has 16 residues. The J segment lost 5 bases and the V segment lost 3 bases, leaving 13 bases of the junction unmatched. CDR3 DNA sequence: TGTGCCACCAGCAGTGCTCAGCGGGGTGGGAGGAACGAGCAGTACTTC. Translated, it gives CATSSAQRGGRNEQYF.

This clonotype occurred many times. The rearrangement links TRBV7-2 to TRBJ2-6; the D is unclear. Germline V gives CDR1 SGHTA, CDR2 FQGNSA. Trimming pared 2 bases from V and 4 bases from J, leaving 9 bases between. The CDR3 has 15 amino acids. In DNA, the CDR3 is TGTGCCAGCAGCTTATTAGGAGCCGGGGCCAACGTCCTGACTTTC. It encodes CASSLLGAGANVLTF. The full variable domain, in which reference TRBV7-2 and TRBJ2-6 provide the parts outside the CDR3, is GAGVSQSPSNKVTEKGKDVELRCDPISGHTALYWYRQSLGQGLEFLIYFQGNSAPDKSGLPSDRFSAERTGGSVSTLTIQRTQQEDSAVYLCASSLLGAGANVLTFGAGSRLTVL.

As to this clonotype: This likely comes from a read error, as the CDR3 has no conserved phenylalanine or tryptophan at its end. No DNA is shown, since the ends of the CDR3 on it are uncertain; the CDR3 is the one TCRdb lists. CDR3: CASSYSVG. The rearrangement uses TRBV6-5 and TRBJ2-6. Germline V lookup: CDR1 MNHEY, CDR2 SVGAGI. The CDR3 has 8 amino acids, counting both end residues.

The chain couples TRBV25-1 to TRBJ1-1; 9 positions match TRBD1. With 8 bases clipped from V and 5 bases from J, the junction kept 3 bases outside the gene matches. The CDR3 is 12 residues long. Germline assignment: CDR1 MGHDK and CDR2 SYGVNS. CDR3: CASDRGRTEAFF. CDR3 in DNA: TGTGCCAGCGACAGGGGGAGAACTGAAGCTTTCTTT.

This clonotype was recorded only once. The rearrangement uses TRBV9 and TRBJ2-1, with a tentative D call TRBD1 (5 bases). The J call could be wrong; TRBJ2-7 is a better fit for the DNA end. CDR1 and CDR2 from the germline V gene are SGDLS and YYNGEE. The CDR3 loop spans 13 amino acids. CDR3 sequence reads: CASSVEGKTEQYF. The CDR3 bases are TGTGCCAGCAGCGTAGAGGGGAAGACTGAGCAGTACTTC.

The chain has TRBV30 and TRBJ2-2; D remains unclear. CDR3 length: 12 residues. Germline V lookup: CDR1 GTSNPN, CDR2 SVGIG (reference sequence). V was shortened by 6 bases and J by 6 bases, with 11 bases between the two germline ends. In DNA form, the CDR3 reads TGTGCCTGCTCCAAGGGTCCCGGGGAGCTGTTTTTT. Protein: CACSKGPGELFF. The full variable domain, in which reference TRBV30 and TRBJ2-2 provide the parts outside the CDR3, is SQTIHQWPATLVQPVGSPLSLECTVEGTSNPNLYWYRQAAGRGLQLLFYSVGIGQISSEVPQNLSASRPQDRQFILSSKKLLLSDSGFYLCACSKGPGELFFGEGSRLTVL.

In the case of this clonotype: This may come from a read error, since a much larger clone is one base off. V gene TRBV19 combines with J gene TRBJ1-5, with a tentative D call TRBD1 (6 bases). CDR3 length equals 13 residues. The germline gives CDR1 LNHDA, CDR2 SQIVND (reference sequence). The CDR3 nucleotides are TGTGTCAGTGGGGAGGGGGGCATGAGGCCCCAGCATTTT. Amino acids: CVSGEGGMRPQHF.

This clonotype was counted at least ten times. This rearrangement joins TRBV10-3 to TRBJ1-3, with 9 bases identical to TRBD1. CDR1 ENHRY and CDR2 SYGVKD come from the germline V gene. Trimming removed 11 bases from V and 4 bases from J; junction bases left unmatched: 9. The CDR3 covers 14 residues. DNA for the CDR3: TGTGCCGGAAAGGGACAGGGATCCGGAAACACCATATATTTT. It yields the protein CAGKGQGSGNTIYF.

This clonotype was counted at least ten times. The chain uses TRBV10-3 and TRBJ1-5; D not resolved. The germline CDR1 and CDR2 sequences are ENHRY and SYGVKD. This CDR3 spans 13 amino acids. V was shortened by 10 bases and J by 5 bases, with 15 bases between the two germline ends. CDR3 in amino acids: CATAEGIDQPQHF. CDR3 nucleotides: TGTGCCACGGCTGAGGGCATTGATCAGCCCCAGCATTTT.

The chain recombines TRBV12-3 or TRBV12-4 with TRBJ2-6; 7 bases are a match to TRBD1. Unmatched junction bases numbered 16, after V lost 4 bases and J lost 4 bases. The CDR3 is 19 residues long. The CDR3 bases are TGTGCCAGCAGTTACCACCGACAGGGAAACTCGGAGGGGGCCAACGTCCTGACTTTC. Protein: CASSYHRQGNSEGANVLTF.